The 26 T cell receptor beta chains reported below all come from one sample, sequenced in a study of CD8+CD57+ T cells in acquired aplastic anemia. Genomic DNA, the template, was used for profiling of the TCR beta VDJ and CDR3. Each CDR3 protein is one row after TCRdb ran MiXCR on the reads. The sample includes about 190,000 distinct CDR3 sequences, around half of them seen just once. Before being chosen for sequencing, patients had shown CD8+CD57+ cell expansion by flow cytometry. The sample consisted of sorted CD4+, CD8+, or CD8+CD57+ T cells (not recorded which) from PBMCs. Receptors were obtained from a human donor with aplastic anemia.

The J gene is TRBJ1-4, the V gene TRBV7-6; D unclear. The CDR3 extends over 13 amino acids. Germline CDR1 and CDR2: SGHVS and FNYEAQ. V lost 1 base, J lost 8 bases, and 8 bases lay in between. The CDR3 is CASSLDLGEKLFF. The DNA for the CDR3 is TGTGCCAGCAGCTTAGACCTTGGCGAAAAACTGTTTTTT.

The chain uses TRBV29-1 and TRBJ1-2; TRBD1 matches 10 bases. The CDR3 has 14 amino acids. With 4 bases clipped from V and 6 bases from J, the junction kept 8 bases outside the gene matches. Germline V gene sequence: CDR1 SQVTM, CDR2 ANQGSEA. CDR3 residues: CSVGRTGGVHGYTF. The CDR3 nucleotides are TGCAGCGTTGGGAGGACAGGGGGGGTCCATGGCTACACCTTC.

V usage is TRBV7-3 and J usage is TRBJ2-7; D perhaps matches TRBD2 (6 bases). The CDR3 totals 14 residues. Germline CDR1 reads SGHTA; CDR2 reads FQGTGA. Between the trimmed V and J ends, which lost 1 base and 5 bases, there was a span of 12 bases. CDR3 DNA sequence: TGTGCCAGCAGCTTAATGGCGGGGTCCCACGAGCAGTACTTC. Its protein product is CASSLMAGSHEQYF.

The rearrangement uses TRBV10-3 and TRBJ1-1; 9 bases map to TRBD1. CDR3 size: 16 residues. CDR1 is ENHRY and CDR2 is SYGVKD in the germline V gene. V was clipped by 0 bases and J by 4 bases; unmatched bases: 6. CDR3 amino acids: CAISESGGTGSTEAFF. The CDR3 nucleotides are TGTGCCATCAGTGAGTCGGGCGGGACAGGGTCCACTGAAGCTTTCTTT.

There are many counts of this clonotype. The CDR3 spells CATSRGIRDTQYF. The CDR3 DNA reads TGTGCCACCAGTCGCGGGATACGAGATACGCAGTATTTT. The chain uses TRBV24-1 and TRBJ2-3, with a possible D match to TRBD2 (6 bases). The CDR3 consists of 13 residues. The germline gives CDR1 KGHDR, CDR2 SFDVKD. Trimming took off 6 bases at V and 5 bases at J, with 11 bases between the two ends.

This clonotype was observed a few times. The chain joins TRBV6-5 to TRBJ2-3; TRBD2 matches at 8 bases. CDR1 is MNHEY, CDR2 SVGAGI, per germline. The V gene end was trimmed by 2 bases and the J gene end by 6 bases; junction bases not matched to a gene: 7. The CDR3 has 15 residues. CDR3 residues: CASSYGGKRGDTQYF. CDR3 in DNA: TGTGCCAGCAGTTACGGAGGGAAGCGGGGGGATACGCAGTATTTT.

This clonotype was observed many times. The rearrangement joins TRBV7-3 to TRBJ2-7; D not certain. CDR3 length: 13 amino acids. Trimming cost V 5 bases and J 5 bases, with 13 bases left between them. Germline CDR1 and CDR2: SGHTA and FQGTGA. In nucleotides, the CDR3 is TGTGCCAGCAGCCTCCACGACCGAGACGAGCAGTACTTC. Translation: CASSLHDRDEQYF. Complete variable domain (other parts from reference TRBV7-3 and TRBJ2-7): GAGVSQTPSNKVTEKGKYVELRCDPISGHTALYWYRQSLGQGPEFLIYFQGTGAADDSGLPNDRFFAVRPEGSVSTLKIQRTERGDSAVYLCASSLHDRDEQYFGPGTRLTVT.

V and J are TRBV20-1 and TRBJ2-7, with TRBD1 matching over 7 bases. CDR1 and CDR2 from the germline V gene are DFQATT and SNEGSKA (reference sequence). Trimming cost V 4 bases and J 3 bases; bases outside gene matches: 6. The CDR3 covers 13 residues. The CDR3 loop is CSATGTDLYEQYF. DNA for the CDR3: TGCAGTGCTACCGGGACAGATCTCTACGAGCAGTACTTC.

The rearrangement joins TRBV24-1 to TRBJ2-1; D perhaps matches TRBD2 (5 bases). Trimming pared 0 bases from V and 10 bases from J, leaving 15 bases between. CDR3 length: 15 residues. Germline V gene lookup returns CDR1 KGHDR and CDR2 SFDVKD. The CDR3 bases are TGTGCCACCAGTGATTTGGGAGGCGGTGCAATCGAGCAGTTCTTC. Translated: CATSDLGGGAIEQFF.

This clonotype has a handful of counts. A much larger clonotype is one base distant, so this may be a read error. V is TRBV20-1 and J is TRBJ2-3; D perhaps matches TRBD2 (6 bases). Germline V lookup: CDR1 DFQATT, CDR2 SNEGSKA (reference sequence). This CDR3 has 16 residues. V lost 1 base and J lost 4, with 18 bases in between. CDR3 residues: CSARVLRTGSADTQYF. Written as DNA, the CDR3 is TGCAGTGCTAGAGTCCTTAGGACCGGGAGCGCAGATACGCAGTATTTT.

The rearrangement links TRBV20-1 to TRBJ1-3; D not certain. The CDR3 covers 14 residues. Germline-derived CDR1 and CDR2 are DFQATT and SNEGSKA (reference sequence). V gave up 6 bases and J gave up 1 base, with 13 bases separating them. CDR3 loop: CSARRLGSGNTIYF. For the CDR3, the DNA is TGCAGTGCCAGGCGGTTGGGATCTGGAAACACCATATATTTT.

The chain couples TRBV6-1 to TRBJ2-7; 11 bases match TRBD2. CDR1 MNHNS and CDR2 SASEGT come from the germline V gene. The CDR3 is 16 residues long. Trimming removed 4 bases from V and 0 bases from J; junction bases left unmatched: 5. The CDR3 bases are TGTGCCAGCAGTGGACTAGCGGGGACCAGCTCCTACGAGCAGTACTTC. Its protein is CASSGLAGTSSYEQYF.

This clonotype was seen ten or more times. This rearrangement joins TRBV4-1 to TRBJ1-2; no clear D. The CDR3 contains 15 residues. Germline lookup yields CDR1 MGHRA and CDR2 YSYEKL. The V gene lost 0 bases and the J gene lost 6 bases, with 14 bases spanning the gap. CDR3 DNA sequence: TGCGCCAGCAGCCAAGAGCCACAGCCCCTGGATGGCTACACCTTC. Protein product: CASSQEPQPLDGYTF.

The J gene is TRBJ1-2, the V gene TRBV19; 8 nucleotides align to TRBD1. With 10 bases clipped from V and 6 bases from J, the junction kept 4 bases outside the gene matches. The CDR3 is 11 residues long. Germline V gene lookup returns CDR1 LNHDA and CDR2 SQIVND (reference sequence). The CDR3 spells CATRDRNGYTF. The CDR3 region has the DNA TGTGCCACGAGGGACAGGAATGGCTACACCTTC.

This clonotype has a handful of counts. The chain has TRBV12-5 and TRBJ2-4; D gene unclear. Per the germline V gene, CDR1 is LGHNT and CDR2 is FRNRAP. There are 17 residues in the CDR3. With 0 bases removed from V and 0 bases from J, the gap between germline ends came to 12 bases. The CDR3 loop is CASGLVPANLAKNIQYF. The CDR3 bases are TGTGCTAGTGGTTTGGTACCGGCCAACCTAGCCAAAAACATTCAGTACTTC. Based on the CDR3 plus reference TRBV12-5 and TRBJ2-4, the full variable domain is DARVTQTPRHKVTEMGQEVTMRCQPILGHNTVFWYRQTMMQGLELLAYFRNRAPLDDSGMPKDRFSAEMPDATLATLKIQPSEPRDSAVYFCASGLVPANLAKNIQYFGAGTRLSVL.

The rearrangement links TRBV19 to TRBJ2-1; D call uncertain. CDR3 length: 12 residues. CDR1 is LNHDA, CDR2 SQIVND, per germline (reference sequence). Trimming removed 2 bases from V and 4 bases from J, with 3 bases in between. The chain's CDR3 is CASSITYNEQFF. Written as DNA, the CDR3 is TGTGCCAGTAGTATAACTTACAATGAGCAGTTCTTC.

The chain joins TRBV19 to TRBJ2-7, with D possibly matching TRBD1 (8 bases). Trimming took off 9 bases at V and 5 bases at J, with 23 bases between the two ends. Germline V CDR1 and CDR2: LNHDA, SQIVND (reference sequence). The CDR3 has 15 amino acids. This chain's CDR3 is CASSSGQGGVHEQYF. The CDR3 DNA reads as TGTGCCAGCAGCAGTGGACAGGGAGGGGTCCACGAGCAGTACTTC.

In its sample, this clonotype was seen a few times. Possible read error: a much larger clone is one base away. As DNA, the CDR3 is TGTGCCACACACCTCCTAGGCAATGTGCAGTTCTTC. Translated: CATHLLGNVQFF. The chain employs TRBV6-1 and TRBJ2-1; D is uncertain. In germline, CDR1 is MNHNS, CDR2 SASEGT. The CDR3 contains 12 residues.

Only a few counts were recorded for this clonotype. The V call is TRBV30, the J call TRBJ2-4; tentative D call: TRBD2 (6 bases). Germline-derived CDR1 and CDR2 are GTSNPN and SVGIG (reference sequence). Trimming took off 5 bases at V and 8 bases at J, with 13 bases between the two ends. The CDR3 has 12 amino acids. For the CDR3, the DNA is TGTGCCTGGTCGGCGGGATGGGACATTCAGTACTTC. As protein: CAWSAGWDIQYF. Drawing the rest from reference TRBV30 and TRBJ2-4, the complete variable domain is SQTIHQWPATLVQPVGSPLSLECTVEGTSNPNLYWYRQAAGRGLQLLFYSVGIGQISSEVPQNLSASRPQDRQFILSSKKLLLSDSGFYLCAWSAGWDIQYFGAGTRLSVL.

V usage is TRBV11-2 and J usage is TRBJ2-6, with 8 bases that match TRBD1. Germline trimming cut 5 bases from V and 2 bases from J; bases unmatched to any gene: 2. The CDR3 is 15 residues long. Per the germline V gene, CDR1 is SGHAT and CDR2 is FQNNGV. The DNA for the CDR3 is TGTGCCAGCAGCCCGACAGGGGCTGGGGCCAACGTCCTGACTTTC. Translated, it gives CASSPTGAGANVLTF.

This clonotype occurred many times. This sequence joins TRBV7-2 and TRBJ1-2; D might be TRBD1 (5 bases). Between the trimmed V and J ends, which lost 0 bases and 2 bases, there was a span of 10 bases. The germline CDR1 and CDR2 sequences are SGHTA and FQGNSA. The CDR3 contains 15 residues. This CDR3 reads CASSLAKGRNYGYTF. CDR3 DNA: TGTGCCAGCAGCTTAGCAAAGGGACGGAACTATGGCTACACCTTC.

This clonotype was observed many times. This chain connects TRBV20-1 to TRBJ2-7, with 9 bases fitting TRBD2. Germline V CDR1 and CDR2: DFQATT, SNEGSKA (reference sequence). Unmatched junction bases numbered 10, after V lost 3 bases and J lost 7 bases. The CDR3 is made up of 14 amino acids. The CDR3 spells CSASWPSGIREQYF. CDR3 bases: TGCAGTGCTAGTTGGCCTAGCGGGATCAGAGAGCAGTACTTC.

At least ten counts were recorded for this clonotype. The gene calls are TRBV20-1 and TRBJ2-7; TRBD2 aligns across 8 bases. The ends lost 6 bases at V and 3 bases at J; junction bases unmatched: 10. CDR1 is DFQATT, CDR2 SNEGSKA, per germline (reference sequence). This CDR3 region has 14 residues. The CDR3 coding sequence is TGCAGTGCAAAGACCGGGACTAGGTACTACGAGCAGTACTTC. Translating gives CSAKTGTRYYEQYF.

The chain joins TRBV24-1 to TRBJ2-1, with D perhaps matching TRBD2 (5 bases). CDR3 length equals 13 residues. In germline, CDR1 is KGHDR, CDR2 SFDVKD. Between the trimmed V and J ends, which lost 4 bases and 9 bases, there was a span of 12 bases. DNA for the CDR3: TGTGCCACCAGTGACCGCACTAGGCGTGAGCAGTTCTTC. It yields the protein CATSDRTRREQFF.

Worth noting for this clonotype: Possible read error: a much larger clone is one base away. The J gene is TRBJ1-2, the V gene TRBV11-3, with 7 bases aligning to TRBD1. Per the germline V gene, CDR1 is SGHNT and CDR2 is YENEEA. CDR3 size: 13 residues. The CDR3 DNA reads as TGTGTCAGCAGCCCGCGACAGGGATATGGCTACACCTTC. It yields the protein CVSSPRQGYGYTF.

On this clonotype: The junction departs from the called germline gene at one end, perhaps through a read error. This chain joins TRBV7-7 and TRBJ2-7; the D gene is possibly TRBD2 (5 bases). This CDR3 region has 13 residues. Germline V gene sequence: CDR1 SSHAT, CDR2 FNYEAQ (reference sequence). As DNA, the CDR3 is TGTGCTAGCAGCCGGGATCCGAGCAATGAGCAGTACTTC. Protein: CASSRDPSNEQYF.